Below are 17 T cell receptor beta chains sequenced from a single sample in a study of T cell responses to AZD1222 COVID-19 vaccine. The repertoire was sequenced with immunoSEQ multiplex PCR; TCRdb's copy has only in-frame clones and lacks some. Altogether some 130,000 clones are present, 70% to 90% being singletons, with the ten largest covering roughly 1.6%. Specimen: peripheral blood, collected on day 0 of AZD1222 vaccination. These receptors were taken from an adult in good health.

This sequence joins TRBV14 and TRBJ1-3; no clear D. Germline values: CDR1 SGHDN, CDR2 FVKESK. The V gene lost 0 bases and the J gene lost 0 bases, with 6 bases spanning the gap. The CDR3 runs 15 residues. The CDR3 DNA is TGTGCCAGCAGCCAAGACATTTACTCTGGAAACACCATATATTTT. This gives the protein CASSQDIYSGNTIYF.

The rearrangement joins TRBV7-6 to TRBJ1-1, with 7 bases fitting TRBD1. From germline, CDR1 is SGHVS and CDR2 FNYEAQ. The CDR3 loop spans 14 amino acids. V gave up 5 bases and J gave up 6 bases; unmatched junction bases: 9. DNA of the CDR3: TGTGCCAGCAGCGGTCAGACAGGGTTGGCTGAAGCTTTCTTT. Protein product: CASSGQTGLAEAFF.

This clone was picked up one time. This chain uses TRBV30 with TRBJ2-7; 8 positions agree with TRBD1. The CDR3 totals 11 residues. Germline values: CDR1 GTSNPN, CDR2 SVGIG (reference sequence). The V segment lost 5 bases and the J segment 7 bases; nucleotides outside the gene matches: 4. CDR3 protein: CAWRTGLEQYF. DNA for the CDR3: TGTGCCTGGCGGACAGGGCTGGAGCAGTACTTC.

The chain combines TRBV7-8 with TRBJ1-4, with D uncertain. CDR1 and CDR2 from the germline V gene are SGHVS and FQNEAQ. Between the trimmed V and J ends, which lost 5 bases and 0 bases, there was a span of 10 bases. The CDR3 consists of 15 residues. The CDR3 protein is CASSAYGATNEKLFF. The CDR3 bases are TGTGCCAGCAGCGCCTACGGTGCAACTAATGAAAAACTGTTTTTT.

The rearrangement joins TRBV6-6 to TRBJ1-2; 12 nucleotides agree with TRBD1. CDR1 MNHNY and CDR2 SVGAGI come from the germline V gene (reference sequence). After removal of 4 bases from V and 6 bases from J, the junction contained 3 bases not matched to a gene. The CDR3 contains 14 residues. This CDR3 reads CASSSGQGADGYTF. Here the CDR3 DNA reads TGTGCCAGCAGTTCGGGACAGGGGGCGGATGGCTACACCTTC.

The rearrangement links TRBV5-4 to TRBJ2-3; no clear D gene. In germline, CDR1 is SGHNT, CDR2 YYREEE (reference sequence). V gave up 0 bases and J gave up 6 bases, with 8 bases separating them. CDR3 length equals 13 residues. CDR3 DNA sequence: TGTGCCAGCAGCTTGGGGTCGGTGGATACGCAGTATTTT. Protein product: CASSLGSVDTQYF.

This chain uses TRBV6-9 with TRBJ1-2; D possibly corresponds to TRBD1 (5 bases). Trimming stripped 4 bases from V and 6 bases from J, with 12 bases between. The CDR3 covers 13 residues. Germline V gene lookup returns CDR1 MNHGY and CDR2 SVAAGI. The CDR3 DNA sequence: TGTGCCAGCAGTTCGTCGGGGGGGAATGGCTACACCTTC. Amino acid sequence: CASSSSGGNGYTF.

The genes are TRBV27 and TRBJ1-6; possible D gene TRBD1, 6 bases. Per germline, CDR1 MNHEY and CDR2 SMNVEV (reference sequence). Between the trimmed V and J ends, which lost 3 bases and 5 bases, there was a span of 14 bases. The CDR3 is 16 residues long. CDR3 sequence reads: CASSLFPGANNSPLHF. CDR3 nucleotides: TGTGCCAGCAGTTTGTTTCCGGGGGCGAATAATTCACCCCTCCACTTT.

V gene TRBV19 combines with J gene TRBJ1-5; D is ambiguous. The V and J ends lost 4 bases and 2 bases respectively, with 9 bases between them. Looked up from germline, CDR1 is LNHDA and CDR2 is SQIVND (reference sequence). CDR3 length: 14 residues. The CDR3 loop is CASSKWEGNQPQHF. The CDR3 DNA reads TGTGCCAGTAGTAAGTGGGAGGGCAATCAGCCCCAGCATTTT.

The chain has TRBV3-1 (or the pseudogene TRBV3-2) and TRBJ2-5; D is unresolved. The length of the CDR3 is 12 residues. Germline CDR1 is LGHDT and CDR2 is YNNKEL (reference sequence). Trimming left V 5 bases short and J 2 bases short, with 6 bases between. The DNA for the CDR3 is TGTGCCAGCAGCTATTGGCAAGAGACCCAGTACTTC. It specifies CASSYWQETQYF.

The rearrangement uses TRBV12-3 or TRBV12-4 and TRBJ1-6; D gene ambiguous. The V end lost 7 bases, the J end lost 7 bases, and 11 bases lay between the germline ends. This CDR3 spans 13 amino acids. The CDR3 DNA reads as TGTGCCAGCAAAAGTCAGTTAAATTCACCCCTCCACTTT. Protein sequence: CASKSQLNSPLHF.

The chain joins TRBV6-5 to TRBJ2-4; 7 bases match TRBD1. J gave up 3 bases and V 0 bases, and 5 bases lay outside the gene matches. CDR3 length: 16 residues. Looked up from germline, CDR1 is MNHEY and CDR2 is SVGAGI. CDR3 amino acids: CASSYSAGGGKNIQYF. The CDR3 bases are TGTGCCAGCAGTTACTCGGCAGGGGGTGGCAAAAACATTCAGTACTTC.

The chain couples TRBV7-2 to TRBJ2-3; possibly TRBD2 for D (5 bases). There are 14 residues in the CDR3. The germline V gene has CDR1 SGHTA and CDR2 FQGNSA. Trimming stripped 2 bases from V and 2 bases from J, with 8 bases between. The CDR3 DNA sequence: TGTGCCAGCAGCTTATGGGGAGACACAGATACGCAGTATTTT. Translated: CASSLWGDTDTQYF.

This chain uses TRBV7-3 with TRBJ2-7; TRBD2 agrees at 9 bases. The CDR3 loop spans 15 amino acids. J gave up 3 bases and V 5 bases, and 8 bases lay outside the gene matches. Germline CDR1 is SGHTA and CDR2 is FQGTGA. In DNA, the CDR3 is TGTGCCAGCAGCCCTACGCGGGGGGGCGACTACGAGCAGTACTTC. Protein sequence: CASSPTRGGDYEQYF.

V usage is TRBV9 and J usage is TRBJ1-3; the match to TRBD1 covers 8 bases. Germline assignment: CDR1 SGDLS and CDR2 YYNGEE. The CDR3 totals 15 residues. V lost 4 bases to trimming and J lost 5 bases; unmatched junction nucleotides: 8. The CDR3 sequence is CASSRGQGFRNTIYF. The DNA for the CDR3 is TGTGCCAGCAGCAGAGGACAGGGTTTTAGAAACACCATATATTTT.

On this clone itself: At one end, the junction sequence differs from germline, possibly due to a read error. The chain is built from TRBV7-2 and TRBJ2-7; D remains ambiguous. This CDR3 has 11 residues. Germline CDR1 and CDR2: SGHTA and FQGNSA. The CDR3 DNA follows: TGTGCCAGCAGCTTAGGACCGTCTGATTCCTTC. Its translation is CASSLGPSDSF.

V is TRBV14 and J is TRBJ1-5; D call uncertain. This CDR3 comprises 12 residues. Trimming left V 6 bases short and J 0 bases short, with 3 bases between. CDR1 and CDR2 (germline): SGHDN, FVKESK. The CDR3 region is CASRHSNQPQHF. The CDR3 nucleotides are TGTGCCAGCAGACATAGCAATCAGCCCCAGCATTTT.